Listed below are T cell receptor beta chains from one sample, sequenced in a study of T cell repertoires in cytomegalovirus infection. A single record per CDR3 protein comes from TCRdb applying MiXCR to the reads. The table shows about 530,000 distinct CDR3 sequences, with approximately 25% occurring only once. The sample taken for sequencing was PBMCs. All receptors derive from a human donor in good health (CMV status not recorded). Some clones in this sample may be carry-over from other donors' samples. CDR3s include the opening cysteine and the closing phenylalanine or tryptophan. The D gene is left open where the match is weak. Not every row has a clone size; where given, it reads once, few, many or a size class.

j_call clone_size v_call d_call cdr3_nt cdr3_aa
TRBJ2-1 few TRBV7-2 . TGTGCCAGCAGGCCCGGGACTTCCAATGAGCAGTTCTTC CASRPGTSNEQFF
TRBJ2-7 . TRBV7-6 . TGTGCCAGCAGCTTAGATGGGTACGGGGAAAGCTCCTACGAGCAGTACTTC CASSLDGYGESSYEQYF
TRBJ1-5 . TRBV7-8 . TGTGCCAGCAGCGCAGGTGGGGGGGCCGGTAGCAATCAGCCCCAGCATTTT CASSAGGGAGSNQPQHF
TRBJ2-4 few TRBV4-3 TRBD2 TGCGCCAGCAGCCAAGATCCCCCTCTACTAGCGGGAGCGAACATTCAGTACTTC CASSQDPPLLAGANIQYF
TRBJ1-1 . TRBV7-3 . TGTGCCAGCAGCTTAAACTCAGGGAAAAACACTGAAGCTTTCTTT CASSLNSGKNTEAFF
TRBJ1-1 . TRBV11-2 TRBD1 TGTGCCAGCAGCTTGGACAGGGGAACGCCTGAAGCTTTCTTT CASSLDRGTPEAFF
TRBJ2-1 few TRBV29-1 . TGCAGCGTTGAAGGCCAGGGAGTCTACAATGAGCAGTTCTTC CSVEGQGVYNEQFF
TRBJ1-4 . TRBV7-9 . TGTGCCAGCAGCCGAGGGTCGGATGGTGAAAAACTGTTTTTT CASSRGSDGEKLFF
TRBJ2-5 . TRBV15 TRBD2 TGTGCCACCAGCAGAGGGGCGGGAGAAGAGACCCAGTACTTC CATSRGAGEETQYF
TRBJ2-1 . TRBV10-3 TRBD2 TGTGCCATCAGTAAGGAAGAATCCACTAGCGCCTCATACAATGAGCAGTTCTTC CAISKEESTSASYNEQFF
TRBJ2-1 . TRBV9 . TGTGCCAGCAGCGTAGCGGTCTACGCTGAGCAGTTCTTC CASSVAVYAEQFF
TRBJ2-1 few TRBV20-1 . TGCAGTGCCAACAGCGGCACCGCCCGTGGGAATGAGCAGTTCTTC CSANSGTARGNEQFF
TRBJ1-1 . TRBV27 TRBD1 TGTGCCAGCAGTCCGCTCATGACAGGGGGCGCATTCTCTGAAGCTTTCTTT CASSPLMTGGAFSEAFF
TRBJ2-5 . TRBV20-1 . TGCAGTGCTAGGGGGGGCTATCAAGAGACCCAGTACTTC CSARGGYQETQYF
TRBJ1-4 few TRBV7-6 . TGTGCCAGCAGCACCCGGACCGTAAATTCTGCAACTAATGAAAAACTGTTTTTT CASSTRTVNSATNEKLFF
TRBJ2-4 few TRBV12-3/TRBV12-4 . TGTGCCAGCAGGCCACACGGATCCGTCATTCAGTACTTC CASRPHGSVIQYF
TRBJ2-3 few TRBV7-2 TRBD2 TGTGCCAGCAGCTCCGGGACTAGCGGGAGGGTGACAGATACGCAGTATTTT CASSSGTSGRVTDTQYF
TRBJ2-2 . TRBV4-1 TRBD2 TGCGCCAGCAGCCCCGGGACTAGCGGGAGGGGGTACACCGGGGAGCTGTTTTTT CASSPGTSGRGYTGELFF
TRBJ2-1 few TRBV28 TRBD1 TGTGCCAGCAACTCCCGGTCAGGGGGCGTTGGGATCAATGAGCAGTTCTTC CASNSRSGGVGINEQFF
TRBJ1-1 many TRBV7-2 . TGTGCCAGCAGCCCCGGTTTGGGGGGGCAGGGCACTGAAGCTTTCTTT CASSPGLGGQGTEAFF
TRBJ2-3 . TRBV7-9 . TGTGCCAGCAGCAACGGTCAAGTAGTTTCGCAGTATTTT CASSNGQVVSQYF
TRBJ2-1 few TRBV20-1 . TGCAGTGCTGGGGCCCGACTAGTGGGTTTGGATGAGCAGTTCTTC CSAGARLVGLDEQFF
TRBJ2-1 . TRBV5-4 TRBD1 TGTGCCAGCAGCAGCAGACAGGGGGGTTATGAGCAGTTCTTC CASSSRQGGYEQFF
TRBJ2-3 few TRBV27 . TGTGCCAGCAGTCCTGACAGAGGAGTAGGCACAGATACGCAGTATTTT CASSPDRGVGTDTQYF
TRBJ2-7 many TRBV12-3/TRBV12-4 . TGTGCCAGCAGTTTTCAGGGCGCCGGGCGCGAGCAGTACTTC CASSFQGAGREQYF
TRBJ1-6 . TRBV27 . TGTGCCAGCAGTTTACAGGGCGGCATCAATTCACCCCTCCACTTT CASSLQGGINSPLHF